This T cell receptor (beta chain) was identified during a study of blood T cell repertoires in COVID-19. Germline V CDR1 and CDR2: MGHDK, SYGVNS. V lost 7 bases, J lost 6 bases, and 5 bases stayed unmatched. The CDR3 extends over 12 amino acids. The repertoire was sequenced with immunoSEQ multiplex PCR; TCRdb's copy has only in-frame clones and lacks some. The sample includes fewer than 350,000 clones, approximately 91% of them seen just once. A few counts support this clone. V and J are TRBV25-1 and TRBJ1-2; 7 bases align to TRBD1. Sequencing input: PBMCs or T cells enriched from blood (not recorded which). This clonotype was sampled from a woman between 40 and 55 years old who had recovered from COVID-19. This CDR3 reads CASMDRKDGYTF. The CDR3 coding sequence is TGTGCCAGCATGGACAGGAAAGATGGCTACACCTTC.